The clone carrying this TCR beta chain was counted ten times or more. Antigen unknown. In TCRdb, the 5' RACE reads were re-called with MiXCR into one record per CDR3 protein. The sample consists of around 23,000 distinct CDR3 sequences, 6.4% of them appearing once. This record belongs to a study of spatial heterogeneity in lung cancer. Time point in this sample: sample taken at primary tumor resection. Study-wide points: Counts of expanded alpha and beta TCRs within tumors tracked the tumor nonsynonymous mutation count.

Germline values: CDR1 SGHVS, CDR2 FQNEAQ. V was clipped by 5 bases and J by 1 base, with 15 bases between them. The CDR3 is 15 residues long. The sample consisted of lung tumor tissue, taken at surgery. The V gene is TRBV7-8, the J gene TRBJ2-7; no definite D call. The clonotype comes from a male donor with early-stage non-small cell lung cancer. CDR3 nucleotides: TGTGCCAGCAGCCCCCGTCGGACGGCTTCCTACGAGCAGTACTTC. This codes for CASSPRRTASYEQYF.